This TCR beta chain was recorded in a study of monozygotic twins with inflammatory bowel disease. TCRdb reprocessed the 5' RACE reads and keeps a single row for each CDR3 protein, giving no DNA. This table holds roughly 170,000 distinct CDR3 sequences. Overall study findings and caveats: Patient-to-patient differences in immunosuppressive treatment may have added variability to the repertoires. IBD patients shared fewer clonotypes with other individuals than healthy twins, especially patients with disease activity signs. Telling apart the different T cell subtypes was not possible.

As to this clonotype: Its antigen is currently unknown.

Germline V gene data show CDR1 as SEHNR and CDR2 as FQNEAQ (reference sequence). The CDR3 spans 14 residues. Sequenced sample: blood. The chain has TRBV7-9 and TRBJ2-5. The source of this sequence is a human donor with ulcerative colitis or Crohn's disease, or a healthy co-twin of an affected twin (not recorded which). CDR3 sequence reads: CASSYMVLQETQYF.